This T cell receptor (beta chain) is from a study of early T cells in non-severe SARS-CoV-2 infection. Study outcomes and limitations: Anti-spike CD8 responses were favored by VDJdb matching, which missed private and CD4 specificities.

Unique molecular identifiers (one per individual cDNA molecule) were attached. TCRdb reanalysed the 5' RACE reads using MiXCR and keeps one entry per CDR3 protein. Among about 29,000 distinct CDR3 sequences listed, about 4% were seen once. The CDR3 is made up of 15 amino acids. Between the trimmed V and J ends, which lost 6 bases and 0 bases, there was a span of 15 bases. Germline CDR1 reads SNHLY; CDR2 reads FYNNEI. This clonotype was recorded at least ten times. What it recognizes is unknown. The receptor's source is an adult who was a healthcare worker with PCR-confirmed SARS-CoV-2 infection or an uninfected control (not recorded which). Specimen: whole blood. The chain couples TRBV2 to TRBJ2-7; perhaps TRBD1 as D (6 bases). CDR3 sequence reads: CASRNTGMGSYEQYF. In nucleotides, the CDR3 is TGTGCCAGCAGGAATACAGGGATGGGCTCCTACGAGCAGTACTTC. Full variable domain (remainder filled in from reference TRBV2 and TRBJ2-7): EPEVTQTPSHQVTQMGQEVILRCVPISNHLYFYWYRQILGQKVEFLVSFYNNEISEKSEIFDDQFSVERPDGSNFTLKIRSTKLEDSAMYFCASRNTGMGSYEQYFGPGTRLTVT.